What follows are 8 T cell receptor beta chains derived from one specimen sequenced in a study of cytomegalovirus exposure and HLA in healthy donors. 13 Jbeta primers and 60 Vbeta primers were used for the PCR. The data were produced by immunoSEQ multiplex PCR, yet TCRdb's version contains in-frame clones alone and is incomplete. This sample carries roughly 130,000 clones, 82% of them seen once, and the ten largest clones take around 10%. What was sequenced was PBMCs. The source of these receptors is a male donor in good health and CMV-seropositive.

This clone was detected once. The chain has TRBV7-9 and TRBJ2-3; 8 bases agree with TRBD2. This CDR3 has 17 amino acids. With V trimmed by 0 bases and J by 6 bases, 11 bases remained unmatched. The germline V gene encodes CDR1 SEHNR and CDR2 FQNEAQ (reference sequence). The CDR3, as DNA: TGTGCCAGCAGCTTAGCAGCGGGGGACGCGGGACCGGATACGCAGTATTTT. It yields the protein CASSLAAGDAGPDTQYF. The entire variable domain, with the rest obtained from reference TRBV7-9 and TRBJ2-3, is as follows: DTGVSQNPRHKITKRGQNVTFRCDPISEHNRLYWYRQTLGQGPEFLTYFQNEAQLEKSRLLSDRFSAERPKGSFSTLEIQRTEQGDSAMYLCASSLAAGDAGPDTQYFGPGTRLTVL.

V and J are TRBV19 and TRBJ2-3, with 7 nucleotides matching TRBD2. In germline, CDR1 is LNHDA, CDR2 SQIVND (reference sequence). The CDR3 length is 15 residues. Trimming took 1 base from V and 8 from J; bases not matched to a gene: 9. In DNA, the CDR3 is TGTGCCAGTAGTATAGGCGGGAGTGTCGGAGTTACGCAGTATTTT. Translating it yields CASSIGGSVGVTQYF.

This clone appeared a few times. V gene TRBV15 combines with J gene TRBJ2-1, with TRBD1 identical over 9 bases. The length of the CDR3 is 16 residues. With 1 base clipped from V and 7 bases from J, the junction kept 8 bases outside the gene matches. Germline lookup yields CDR1 LNHNV and CDR2 YYDKDF (reference sequence). The CDR3 DNA is TGTGCCACCAGCAGAGGGAGGACAGGGGATTTAAATGAGCAGTTCTTC. Its translation: CATSRGRTGDLNEQFF.

This sequence joins TRBV11-2 and TRBJ1-6; D is possibly TRBD1 (6 bases). Germline V gene sequence: CDR1 SGHAT, CDR2 FQNNGV. V was pared by 4 bases and J by 9 bases, with 19 bases between. The CDR3 length is 16 residues. The CDR3 DNA is TGTGCCAGCAGCTCAACCCGATCCCCAGGGGTTTCACCCCTCCACTTT. It specifies CASSSTRSPGVSPLHF.

In its sample, this clone was seen a few times. The CDR3 bases are TGTGCCAGCAGCTTGGGACAGGGCCCCTATGGCTACACCTTC. Translated: CASSLGQGPYGYTF. This sequence joins TRBV7-2 and TRBJ1-2; 9 bases fit TRBD1. Germline V gives CDR1 SGHTA, CDR2 FQGNSA. This CDR3 is built from 14 residues. The V gene end was trimmed by 3 bases and the J gene end by 4 bases; junction bases not matched to a gene: 3.

The chain couples TRBV28 to TRBJ1-3, with D unresolved. V was trimmed by 5 bases and J by 0 bases, leaving 14 bases between them. This CDR3 spans 16 amino acids. The V gene's germline CDR1 is MDHEN and CDR2 SYDVKM. CDR3 sequence: CASSAPTRISGNTIYF. In DNA form, the CDR3 reads TGTGCCAGCAGTGCTCCCACACGCATCTCTGGAAACACCATATATTTT.

This clone was seen just once. The V gene is TRBV6-1, the J gene TRBJ1-5; D not resolved. With 6 bases removed from V and 5 bases from J, the gap between germline ends came to 17 bases. The CDR3 has 15 residues. Germline CDR1 is MNHNS and CDR2 is SASEGT. This CDR3 reads CASSPSPLPDQPQHF. CDR3 DNA: TGTGCCAGCAGCCCATCCCCTCTACCTGATCAGCCCCAGCATTTT.

This clone was seen a single time. This chain links TRBV5-1 with TRBJ2-2; D gene unclear. Trimming took off 2 bases at V and 0 bases at J, with 8 bases between the two ends. CDR3 size: 15 residues. Germline V gene sequence: CDR1 SGHRS, CDR2 YFSETQ. The CDR3 sequence is CASSFIAANTGELFF. The DNA of the CDR3 is TGCGCCAGCAGCTTTATTGCGGCGAACACCGGGGAGCTGTTTTTT.